The 22 T cell receptor beta chains below were found in one sample sequenced in a study of shared clonotypes between healthy human individuals. Profiled with immunoSEQ multiplex PCR; TCRdb holds only in-frame clones, not every one. The data show about 2.4 million clones, with roughly 93% seen just once and about 0.34% held by the top ten. What was sequenced was naive CD4+ T cells from PBMCs. Subset denoted: CD45RA+ positively selected. The receptors were gathered from a young man in good health. Some clones in this sample may be carry-over from other donors' samples.

This chain uses TRBV28 with TRBJ1-2, with 7 bases lining up with TRBD1. Looked up from germline, CDR1 is MDHEN and CDR2 is SYDVKM. CDR3 length: 15 residues. The trim removed 8 bases at V and 1 base at J, leaving 10 bases unmatched. CDR3 coding DNA: TGTGCCAGCTCCCCAGGAGGGGGCGTTAACTATGGCTACACCTTC. Protein product: CASSPGGGVNYGYTF.

J is TRBJ2-1 and V is TRBV5-4; 9 bases are a match to TRBD2. The junction had 6 bases not matched to a gene; V was cut back by 0 bases and J by 8 bases. The CDR3 consists of 15 residues. Looked up from germline, CDR1 is SGHNT and CDR2 is YYREEE (reference sequence). The CDR3 protein is CASSLDSGSIHEQFF. The CDR3 DNA reads as TGTGCCAGCAGCTTGGATAGCGGGAGCATCCATGAGCAGTTCTTC.

The V call is TRBV9, the J call TRBJ2-7, with 10 positions matching TRBD2. The CDR3 has 15 amino acids. The germline V gene encodes CDR1 SGDLS and CDR2 YYNGEE. Germline trimming cut 1 base from V and 3 bases from J; bases unmatched to any gene: 4. CDR3 sequence (DNA): TGTGCCAGCAGCGTATCGCTAGCGGGGGACTACGAGCAGTACTTC. As protein: CASSVSLAGDYEQYF.

This clone was seen more than once but under ten times. This same CDR3 is encoded by further DNA sequences in the sample. The rearrangement joins TRBV2 to TRBJ1-2; no definite D call. Germline V gene lookup returns CDR1 SNHLY and CDR2 FYNNEI. Trimming left V 9 bases short and J 3 bases short, with 5 bases between. CDR3 length: 10 residues. The CDR3 bases are TGTGCCAGTGGGGACTATGGCTACACCTTC. This translates into CASGDYGYTF.

The gene calls are TRBV7-3 and TRBJ2-5; the match to TRBD2 covers 14 bases. CDR3 length: 17 amino acids. The V segment lost 5 bases and the J segment 4 bases; nucleotides outside the gene matches: 9. Germline V CDR1 and CDR2: SGHTA, FQGTGA. The CDR3 is CASSTGTSGRAGETQYF. As DNA, the CDR3 is TGTGCCAGCAGCACAGGGACTAGCGGGAGAGCGGGAGAGACCCAGTACTTC. The full variable domain, with the rest looked up from reference TRBV7-3 and TRBJ2-5, is GAGVSQTPSNKVTEKGKYVELRCDPISGHTALYWYRQSLGQGPEFLIYFQGTGAADDSGLPNDRFFAVRPEGSVSTLKIQRTERGDSAVYLCASSTGTSGRAGETQYFGPGTRLLVL.

The chain combines TRBV14 with TRBJ2-3; 9 bases map to TRBD2. Germline V gene lookup returns CDR1 SGHDN and CDR2 FVKESK. After removal of 2 bases from V and 5 bases from J, the junction contained 8 bases not matched to a gene. The CDR3 consists of 16 residues. In nucleotides, the CDR3 is TGTGCCAGCAGCCAAAAATGGACTAGCGTGGGAGATACGCAGTATTTT. Residues: CASSQKWTSVGDTQYF.

As for this clone: Different DNA sequences within this sample yield the same CDR3. This chain joins TRBV5-1 and TRBJ1-1; D perhaps matches TRBD1 (5 bases). The CDR3 runs to 14 residues. Trimming left V 0 bases short and J 8 bases short, with 14 bases between. Germline loops: CDR1 SGHRS, CDR2 YFSETQ. This chain's CDR3 is CASSLEGRGTEAFF. The CDR3 nucleotides read TGCGCCAGCAGCTTGGAGGGGCGGGGGACCGAAGCTTTCTTT.

This sequence joins TRBV7-9 and TRBJ2-1; D is possibly TRBD2 (5 bases). CDR3 length equals 16 residues. V was trimmed by 1 base and J by 1 base, leaving 11 bases between them. CDR1 and CDR2 (germline): SEHNR, FQNEAQ (reference sequence). The DNA of the CDR3 is TGTGCCAGCAGCTTAGGGGGAGTAGGTTCCTACAATGAGCAGTTCTTC. Its protein product is CASSLGGVGSYNEQFF.

The chain employs TRBV10-2 and TRBJ1-2, with D maybe TRBD1 (5 bases). Germline V CDR1 and CDR2: WSHSY, SAAADI. The CDR3 covers 19 residues. V was shortened by 0 bases and J by 2 bases, with 22 bases between the two germline ends. The CDR3 sequence is CASSESERPGALGNYGYTF. CDR3 DNA sequence: TGCGCCAGCAGTGAGTCGGAACGCCCCGGGGCTTTAGGGAACTATGGCTACACCTTC.

In its sample, this clone was seen once. The V call is TRBV5-1, the J call TRBJ2-2; D remains ambiguous. Per the germline V gene, CDR1 is SGHRS and CDR2 is YFSETQ. The CDR3 consists of 15 residues. Trimming removed 0 bases from V and 5 bases from J, with 11 bases in between. The CDR3 coding sequence is TGCGCCAGCAGCTTGGTGCCGCCGATGACCGGGGAGCTGTTTTTT. Translated: CASSLVPPMTGELFF.

In its sample, this clone was seen once. The J gene is TRBJ2-7, the V gene TRBV2; D uncertain. The ends were cut back, 3 bases at V and 5 bases at J, with 8 bases in the middle. The germline V gene has CDR1 SNHLY and CDR2 FYNNEI. The CDR3 is made up of 12 amino acids. The CDR3 loop is CASSELGNEQYF. CDR3 sequence (DNA): TGTGCCAGCAGTGAGTTAGGAAACGAGCAGTACTTC.

V usage is TRBV25-1 and J usage is TRBJ1-4, with 7 bases aligning to TRBD1. CDR3 length: 15 residues. The germline V gene encodes CDR1 MGHDK and CDR2 SYGVNS. V dropped 6 bases and J dropped 6; count of bases not matched to a gene: 10. Written as DNA, the CDR3 is TGTGCCAGCAGCTCACCGGGACAGAGGGATGAAAAACTGTTTTTT. Translated, it gives CASSSPGQRDEKLFF.

The rearrangement links TRBV7-8 to TRBJ1-5; no reliable D call. V was pared by 5 bases and J by 0 bases, with 5 bases between. This CDR3 is 13 amino acids long. The germline V gene has CDR1 SGHVS and CDR2 FQNEAQ. The CDR3 protein is CASSPHSNQPQHF. The CDR3 nucleotides read TGTGCCAGCAGCCCCCATAGCAATCAGCCCCAGCATTTT.

This chain connects TRBV14 to TRBJ1-1; 9 nucleotides align to TRBD1. Germline V gene sequence: CDR1 SGHDN, CDR2 FVKESK. The CDR3 has 14 residues. The ends lost 6 bases at V and 11 bases at J; junction bases unmatched: 13. CDR3 DNA: TGTGCCAGCAGAGAAACAGGGGGCGGTGACGTCGCTTTCTTT. It codes for CASRETGGGDVAFF.

Note on this clone: Different DNA sequences within this sample yield the same CDR3. This sequence joins TRBV7-2 and TRBJ2-5; possible D gene TRBD2, 6 bases. CDR1 and CDR2 (germline): SGHTA, FQGNSA. CDR3 size: 15 residues. The germline V and J ends were trimmed by 5 bases and 4 bases, with 17 bases remaining between them. The CDR3 DNA follows: TGTGCCAGCAGCCTCCAAGGGCCCGGGAGAGAGACCCAGTACTTC. It specifies CASSLQGPGRETQYF.

Concerning this clone: Different DNA sequences within this sample yield the same CDR3. The chain joins TRBV2 to TRBJ1-3; D is unresolved. The CDR3 totals 13 residues. V dropped 3 bases and J dropped 1 base, with 4 bases sitting between them. Germline V gives CDR1 SNHLY, CDR2 FYNNEI. The CDR3 protein is CASSEVSGNTIYF. The CDR3 DNA is TGTGCCAGCAGTGAGGTATCTGGAAACACCATATATTTT.

This chain uses TRBV28 with TRBJ2-7, with D unresolved. Deletions cut 7 bases from V and 4 bases from J, with 17 bases between. Looked up from germline, CDR1 is MDHEN and CDR2 is SYDVKM. The CDR3 is made up of 14 amino acids. Here the CDR3 reads CASTWPGSVYEQYF. CDR3 DNA: TGTGCCAGCACCTGGCCGGGTTCAGTATACGAGCAGTACTTC.

The chain recombines TRBV5-1 with TRBJ1-1; D is possibly TRBD1 (5 bases). This CDR3 spans 14 amino acids. Deletions cut 5 bases from V and 2 bases from J, with 13 bases between. Germline V lookup: CDR1 SGHRS, CDR2 YFSETQ. The CDR3: CASSRSTENTEAFF. In nucleotides, the CDR3 is TGCGCCAGCAGTAGGTCGACAGAAAACACTGAAGCTTTCTTT.

As DNA, the CDR3 is TGCGCCAGCAGCTTGGTGGACAGATCCTACGAGCAGTACTTC. This codes for CASSLVDRSYEQYF. The rearrangement joins TRBV5-1 to TRBJ2-7; perhaps TRBD1 as D (6 bases). V was shortened by 0 bases and J by 1 base, with 8 bases between the two germline ends. The germline V gene has CDR1 SGHRS and CDR2 YFSETQ. The CDR3 runs to 14 residues.

The chain joins TRBV28 to TRBJ1-1, with a tentative D call TRBD1 (5 bases). This CDR3 region has 14 residues. The germline V gene encodes CDR1 MDHEN and CDR2 SYDVKM. The CDR3: CASCLAGRDTEAFF. Here the CDR3 DNA reads TGTGCGTCCTGCCTTGCAGGGAGGGACACTGAAGCTTTCTTT.

In DNA form, the CDR3 reads TGTGCCAGCAGCCCGCGGCGGGGCACCTACAATGAGCAGTTCTTC. Translated, it gives CASSPRRGTYNEQFF. The chain uses TRBV5-4 and TRBJ2-1; D might be TRBD2 (6 bases). V dropped 4 bases and J dropped 2 bases, with 13 bases sitting between them. Germline CDR1 SGHNT, CDR2 YYREEE (reference sequence). This CDR3 is built from 15 residues.

The V and J genes are TRBV7-2 and TRBJ2-7; TRBD2 is a possible D gene (6 bases). V gave up 1 base and J gave up 0 bases, with 16 bases separating them. This CDR3 contains 17 residues. Germline V gene sequence: CDR1 SGHTA, CDR2 FQGNSA. CDR3 sequence (DNA): TGTGCCAGCAGCTTAGAGGCGGTGGGCGGGGTCTCCTACGAGCAGTACTTC. Protein: CASSLEAVGGVSYEQYF.